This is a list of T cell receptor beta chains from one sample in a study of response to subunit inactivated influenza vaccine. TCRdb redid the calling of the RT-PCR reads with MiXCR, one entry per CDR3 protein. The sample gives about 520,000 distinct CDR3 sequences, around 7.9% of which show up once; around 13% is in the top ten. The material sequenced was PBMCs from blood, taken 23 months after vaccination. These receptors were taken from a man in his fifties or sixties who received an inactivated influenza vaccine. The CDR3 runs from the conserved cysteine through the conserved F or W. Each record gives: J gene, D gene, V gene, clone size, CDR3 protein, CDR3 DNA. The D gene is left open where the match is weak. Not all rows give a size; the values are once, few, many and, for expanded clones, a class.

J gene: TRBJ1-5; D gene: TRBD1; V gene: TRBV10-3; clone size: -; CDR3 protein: CAIIRGQGSFRQPQHF; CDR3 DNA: TGTGCCATCATTAGGGGACAGGGGTCTTTCCGTCAGCCCCAGCATTTT
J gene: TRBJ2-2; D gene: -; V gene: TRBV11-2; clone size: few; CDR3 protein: CASATSTNTGELFF; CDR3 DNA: TGTGCCAGCGCGACTAGTACGAACACCGGGGAGCTGTTTTTT
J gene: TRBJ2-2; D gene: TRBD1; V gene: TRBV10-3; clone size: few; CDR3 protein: CAIRGQPNGELFF; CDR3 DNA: TGTGCCATCAGGGGACAGCCTAACGGGGAGCTGTTTTTT
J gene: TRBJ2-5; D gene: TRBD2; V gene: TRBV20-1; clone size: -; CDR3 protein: CSAIGLAGGKETQYF; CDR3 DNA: TGCAGTGCTATAGGTCTAGCGGGAGGCAAAGAGACCCAGTACTTC
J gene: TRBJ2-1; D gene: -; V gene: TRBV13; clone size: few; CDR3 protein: CASSLGHGGNEQFF; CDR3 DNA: TGTGCCAGCAGCCTGGGACATGGGGGCAATGAGCAGTTCTTC
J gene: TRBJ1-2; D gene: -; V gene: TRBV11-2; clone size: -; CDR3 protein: CASSLVPWSVNYGYTF; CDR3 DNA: TGTGCCAGCAGCTTAGTTCCCTGGTCCGTTAACTATGGCTACACCTTC
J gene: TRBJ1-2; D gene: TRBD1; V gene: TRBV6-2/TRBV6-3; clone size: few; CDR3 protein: CASSYRTGSGYTF; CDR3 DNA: TGTGCCAGCAGTTATAGGACAGGGAGTGGCTACACCTTC
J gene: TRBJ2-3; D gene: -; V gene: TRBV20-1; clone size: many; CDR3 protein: CSAIYWTLTDTQYF; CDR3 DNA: TGCAGTGCGATATACTGGACCCTCACAGATACGCAGTATTTT
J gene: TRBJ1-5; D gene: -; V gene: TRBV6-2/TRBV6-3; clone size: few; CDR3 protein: CASSLRPGQPQHF; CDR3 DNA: TGTGCCAGCAGTTTGCGACCGGGTCAGCCCCAGCATTTT
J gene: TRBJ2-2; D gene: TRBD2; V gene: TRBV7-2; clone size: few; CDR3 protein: CATQRGWAGELFF; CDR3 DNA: TGTGCCACACAGCGGGGGTGGGCCGGGGAGCTGTTTTTT
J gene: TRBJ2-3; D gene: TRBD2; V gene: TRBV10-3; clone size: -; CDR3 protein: CATLAGVADTQYF; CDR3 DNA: TGTGCCACATTAGCGGGAGTGGCGGATACGCAGTATTTT
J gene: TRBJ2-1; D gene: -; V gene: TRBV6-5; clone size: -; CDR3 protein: CASSYSDMVNGEQFF; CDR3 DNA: TGTGCCAGCAGTTATTCCGACATGGTCAACGGTGAGCAGTTCTTC
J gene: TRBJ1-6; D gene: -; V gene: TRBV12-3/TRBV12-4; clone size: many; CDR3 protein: CASSRGAPGSYNSPLHF; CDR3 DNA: TGTGCCAGCAGTCGCGGGGCCCCGGGCTCCTATAATTCACCCCTCCACTTT
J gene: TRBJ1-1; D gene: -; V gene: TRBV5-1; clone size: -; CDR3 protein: CASSISGQGNTEAFF; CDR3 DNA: TGCGCCAGCAGCATCTCGGGACAAGGGAACACTGAAGCTTTCTTT
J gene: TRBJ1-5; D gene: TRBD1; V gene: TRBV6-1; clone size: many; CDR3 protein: CASSEGTGGQPQHF; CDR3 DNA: TGTGCCAGCAGTGAAGGGACAGGGGGTCAGCCCCAGCATTTT
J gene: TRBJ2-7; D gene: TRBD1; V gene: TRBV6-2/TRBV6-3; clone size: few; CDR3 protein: CASNRQGDPYEQYF; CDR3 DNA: TGTGCCAGCAACCGACAGGGTGATCCCTACGAGCAGTACTTC
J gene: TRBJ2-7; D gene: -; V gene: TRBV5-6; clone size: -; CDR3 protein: CASSPGPQNEQYF; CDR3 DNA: TGTGCCAGCAGCCCCGGGCCCCAGAACGAGCAGTACTTC
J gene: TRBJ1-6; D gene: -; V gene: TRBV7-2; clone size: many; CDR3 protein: CASSPINNSPLHF; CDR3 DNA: TGTGCCAGCAGCCCGATAAATAATTCACCCCTCCACTTT
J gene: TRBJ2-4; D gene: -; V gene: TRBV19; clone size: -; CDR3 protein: CASSQRTLAKNIQYF; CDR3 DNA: TGTGCCAGTAGCCAGAGGACTCTAGCCAAAAACATTCAGTACTTC
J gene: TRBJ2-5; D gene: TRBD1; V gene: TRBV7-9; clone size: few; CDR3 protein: CASSATGGQETQYF; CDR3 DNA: TGTGCCAGCAGCGCGACAGGGGGCCAAGAGACCCAGTACTTC
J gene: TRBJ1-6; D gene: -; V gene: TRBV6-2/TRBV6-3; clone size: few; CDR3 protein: CASSTRTNAIYNLPLHF; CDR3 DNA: TGTGCCAGCAGTACGAGGACAAACGCGATTTATAATTTACCCCTCCACTTT
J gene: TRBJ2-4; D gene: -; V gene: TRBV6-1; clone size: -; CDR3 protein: CASSPLEAKNIQYF; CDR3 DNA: TGTGCCAGCAGCCCGCTAGAAGCCAAAAACATTCAGTACTTC
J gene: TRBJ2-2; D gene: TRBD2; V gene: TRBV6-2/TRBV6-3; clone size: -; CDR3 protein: CASSYHLTSAVELFF; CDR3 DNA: TGTGCCAGCAGTTATCACCTTACTAGCGCGGTGGAGCTGTTTTTT
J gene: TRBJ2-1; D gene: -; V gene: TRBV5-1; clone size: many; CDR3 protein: CASSSQGPNEQFF; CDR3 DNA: TGCGCCAGCAGCTCACAGGGACCTAATGAGCAGTTCTTC
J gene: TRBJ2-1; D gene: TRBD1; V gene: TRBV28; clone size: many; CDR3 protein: CASRPGGSYNEQFF; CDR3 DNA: TGTGCCAGCCGGCCAGGGGGCTCCTACAATGAGCAGTTCTTC
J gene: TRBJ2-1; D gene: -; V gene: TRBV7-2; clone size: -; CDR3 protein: CASSLGGRGRYNEQFF; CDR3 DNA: TGTGCCAGCAGCTTAGGAGGCAGGGGAAGGTACAATGAGCAGTTCTTC